The 21 T cell receptor beta chains below were found in one sample sequenced in a study of T-cell memory formation after mild COVID-19. TCRdb processed the 5' RACE reads anew with MiXCR; each CDR3 protein has one entry. The sample yields hundreds of thousands of distinct CDR3 sequences, roughly 22% seen once. Sequenced input: PBMCs or a T cell subset sorted from them (not recorded which). The source is an adult woman who had mild COVID-19 (a few samples of this study predate the infection). Cell type and time point are not known.

As concerns this clonotype: At one end, the junction sequence differs from germline, possibly due to a read error. The V gene is TRBV6-5, the J gene TRBJ1-5; a weak D match, TRBD1 (5 bases). From germline, CDR1 is MNHEY and CDR2 SVGAGI. This CDR3 is 15 amino acids long. The CDR3 DNA reads as TGTGCCACCAGTAGAACCAGGGACAGCAATCAGCCCCAGCATTTT. Protein sequence: CATSRTRDSNQPQHF.

This clonotype was picked up a small number of times. The chain is built from TRBV2 and TRBJ1-2; D perhaps matches TRBD1 (6 bases). Germline CDR1 is SNHLY and CDR2 is FYNNEI. This CDR3 comprises 11 residues. Trimming shortened V by 6 bases and J by 7 bases, and 9 bases separated the two germline ends. This chain's CDR3 is CASRHRVGYTF. In DNA form, the CDR3 reads TGTGCCAGCAGGCACAGGGTTGGCTACACCTTC. Filled out from reference TRBV2 and TRBJ1-2, the complete variable domain reads EPEVTQTPSHQVTQMGQEVILRCVPISNHLYFYWYRQILGQKVEFLVSFYNNEISEKSEIFDDQFSVERPDGSNFTLKIRSTKLEDSAMYFCASRHRVGYTFGSGTRLTVV.

This chain uses TRBV7-8 with TRBJ1-5; D not resolved. The CDR3 sequence is 14 residues long. The germline V and J ends were trimmed by 5 bases and 13 bases, with 21 bases remaining between them. Germline V gene data show CDR1 as SGHVS and CDR2 as FQNEAQ. The chain's CDR3 is CASSTDGGWSRQHF. CDR3 sequence (DNA): TGTGCCAGCAGCACAGATGGAGGTTGGAGCCGACAGCATTTT.

This clonotype was picked up a small number of times. V usage is TRBV6-5 and J usage is TRBJ1-1, with D possibly TRBD1 on 6 matching bases. The CDR3 totals 16 residues. The V gene's germline CDR1 is MNHEY and CDR2 SVGAGI. V was clipped by 0 bases and J by 4 bases, with 15 bases between them. This CDR3 is CASSYSRQEFLTEAFF. Here the CDR3 DNA reads TGTGCCAGCAGTTACTCGCGACAGGAATTTCTCACTGAAGCTTTCTTT.

This clonotype turned up a few times. The V and J genes are TRBV29-1 and TRBJ2-7, with a tentative D call TRBD2 (6 bases). CDR3 length: 14 residues. The germline gives CDR1 SQVTM, CDR2 ANQGSEA. V dropped 4 bases and J dropped 2 bases, with 15 bases sitting between them. The CDR3 region has the DNA TGCAGCGTTGTTTATGGAGGGATACCCTACGAGCAGTACTTC. It codes for CSVVYGGIPYEQYF.

This clonotype was detected many times. CDR3 region: CASSVGVGPYNEQFF. The DNA for the CDR3 is TGTGCCAGCAGCGTAGGGGTGGGCCCTTACAATGAGCAGTTCTTC. This sequence joins TRBV9 and TRBJ2-1; D call uncertain. The CDR3 has 15 residues. CDR1 is SGDLS and CDR2 is YYNGEE in the germline V gene. Trimming took off 0 bases at V and 4 bases at J, with 11 bases between the two ends.

In this sample, this clonotype turned up many times. The chain employs TRBV4-1 and TRBJ2-3; TRBD2 matches 14 bases. Germline CDR1 reads MGHRA; CDR2 reads YSYEKL. The CDR3 contains 16 residues. The V segment lost 1 base and the J segment 6 bases; nucleotides outside the gene matches: 3. DNA for the CDR3: TGCGCCAGCAGCCAAGGGACTAGCGGGGGGTGGGATACGCAGTATTTT. Amino acid sequence: CASSQGTSGGWDTQYF.

V usage is TRBV7-2 and J usage is TRBJ2-7; 7 nucleotides match TRBD2. The CDR3 is made up of 14 amino acids. Per the germline V gene, CDR1 is SGHTA and CDR2 is FQGNSA. The junction had 1 base not matched to a gene; V was cut back by 2 bases and J by 0 bases. The CDR3 nucleotides read TGTGCCAGCAGCTTACAGCGGGGCTCCTACGAGCAGTACTTC. Protein: CASSLQRGSYEQYF.

The V gene is TRBV7-9, the J gene TRBJ1-1; D unclear. Germline lookup yields CDR1 SEHNR and CDR2 FQNEAQ (reference sequence). The CDR3 has 15 residues. Trimming took 1 base from V and 1 from J, leaving 10 bases between them. The CDR3 reads CASSLEVARNTEAFF. CDR3 nucleotides: TGTGCCAGCAGCTTAGAAGTAGCCAGGAACACTGAAGCTTTCTTT.

This clonotype was picked up many times. The chain recombines TRBV12-3 or TRBV12-4 with TRBJ2-7; 7 bases match TRBD2. Trimming removed 5 bases from V and 7 bases from J; junction bases left unmatched: 5. The CDR3 is 12 residues long. This CDR3 reads CASSPGEGEQYF. In nucleotides, the CDR3 is TGTGCCAGCAGTCCCGGGGAGGGAGAGCAGTACTTC.

The sample holds a few counts of this clonotype. This chain links TRBV6-2 or TRBV6-3 with TRBJ2-3, with TRBD2 matching over 9 bases. Per germline, CDR1 MNHEY and CDR2 SVGEGT. This CDR3 has 15 amino acids. J lost 1 base, V lost 11 bases, and 10 bases had no gene match. For the CDR3, the DNA is TGTGCCGTCGCCGGGGGGACTAGCCGCACAGATACGCAGTATTTT. This gives the protein CAVAGGTSRTDTQYF.

The CDR3 reads CASSSLGWGGETQYF. The DNA for the CDR3 is TGTGCCAGCAGCTCGCTCGGATGGGGGGGAGAGACCCAGTACTTC. The chain is built from TRBV7-2 and TRBJ2-5; 7 positions agree with TRBD2. Germline CDR1 SGHTA, CDR2 FQGNSA. Unmatched junction bases numbered 9, after V lost 4 bases and J lost 4 bases. The CDR3 sequence is 15 residues long. Variable domain in full (rest from reference TRBV7-2 and TRBJ2-5): GAGVSQSPSNKVTEKGKDVELRCDPISGHTALYWYRQSLGQGLEFLIYFQGNSAPDKSGLPSDRFSAERTGGSVSTLTIQRTQQEDSAVYLCASSSLGWGGETQYFGPGTRLLVL.

V is TRBV5-1 and J is TRBJ2-3, with 10 bases matching TRBD2. This CDR3 comprises 16 residues. The germline V gene encodes CDR1 SGHRS and CDR2 YFSETQ. Germline trimming cut 0 bases from V and 4 bases from J; bases unmatched to any gene: 5. This CDR3 is CASSLAGLAESDTQYF. The DNA for the CDR3 is TGCGCCAGCAGCTTGGCTGGACTAGCGGAGTCAGATACGCAGTATTTT.

The rearrangement joins TRBV6-5 to TRBJ1-6; 8 nucleotides agree with TRBD1. The length of the CDR3 is 15 residues. CDR1 is MNHEY and CDR2 is SVGAGI in the germline V gene. V trimming: 2 bases; J trimming: 9 bases; junction bases outside the gene matches: 6. This CDR3 reads CASSYQAGGGSPLHF. The CDR3 nucleotides read TGTGCCAGCAGTTACCAAGCAGGGGGCGGTTCACCCCTCCACTTT.

CDR3 protein: CASSVAYAGNIQYF. In DNA, the CDR3 is TGTGCCAGCAGCGTAGCTTATGCGGGAAACATTCAGTACTTC. The chain is built from TRBV9 and TRBJ2-4, with D perhaps TRBD2 (5 bases). CDR3 length: 14 residues. Germline assignment: CDR1 SGDLS and CDR2 YYNGEE. The germline V and J ends were trimmed by 0 bases and 6 bases, with 10 bases remaining between them.

This chain uses TRBV9 with TRBJ1-5; TRBD1 is a possible D gene (5 bases). V shed 0 bases and J shed 6 bases, with 10 bases lying between them. Germline loops: CDR1 SGDLS, CDR2 YYNGEE. This CDR3 is 14 amino acids long. The DNA for the CDR3 is TGTGCCAGCAGCGTAGATGTAAGGGGTCAGCCCCAGCATTTT. This translates into CASSVDVRGQPQHF.

This clonotype was found many times. V gene TRBV13 combines with J gene TRBJ2-7; weak D call: TRBD2 (6 bases). The germline gives CDR1 PRHDT, CDR2 FYEKMQ (reference sequence). The ends were cut back, 2 bases at V and 1 base at J, with 9 bases in the middle. The CDR3 totals 14 residues. CDR3 in amino acids: CASSLPGGSYEQYF. CDR3 nucleotide sequence: TGTGCCAGCAGCTTACCTGGGGGGTCCTACGAGCAGTACTTC.

This clonotype was picked up a small number of times. The V call is TRBV6-5, the J call TRBJ1-2; D is uncertain. V gave up 4 bases and J gave up 1 base, with 13 bases separating them. Germline CDR1 MNHEY, CDR2 SVGAGI. The CDR3 has 15 residues. CDR3 residues: CASSSRRELNYGYTF. CDR3 coding DNA: TGTGCCAGCAGTTCCCGCCGCGAACTTAACTATGGCTACACCTTC.

The sample holds a few counts of this clonotype. The chain uses TRBV2 and TRBJ2-5; D is undetermined. The CDR3 is 14 residues long. V lost 4 bases and J 3 bases, leaving 12 bases between the germline ends. Germline CDR1 and CDR2: SNHLY and FYNNEI. The CDR3 bases are TGTGCCAGCAGTGCAATGAATTCGGAAGAGACCCAGTACTTC. Protein sequence: CASSAMNSEETQYF.

The chain has TRBV24-1 and TRBJ2-1; TRBD2 is a possible D gene (6 bases). Trimming took 5 bases from V and 8 from J, leaving 12 bases between them. The CDR3 consists of 13 residues. Germline-derived CDR1 and CDR2 are KGHDR and SFDVKD. The CDR3 sequence: CATSVELADEQFF. CDR3 in DNA: TGTGCCACCAGTGTCGAACTAGCCGATGAGCAGTTCTTC.

V gene TRBV6-6 combines with J gene TRBJ2-5; 7 bases are shared with TRBD2. The V segment lost 7 bases and the J segment 3 bases; nucleotides outside the gene matches: 8. This CDR3 comprises 14 residues. Germline CDR1 reads MNHNY; CDR2 reads SVGAGI (reference sequence). CDR3 sequence reads: CASIPNRGEETQYF. The CDR3 DNA reads as TGTGCCAGCATTCCGAACCGGGGGGAAGAGACCCAGTACTTC.